This T cell receptor beta chain was observed in a study of blood T cell repertoires in COVID-19. Study summary: Spain, Italy and the United States supplied samples that represented acute and convalescent COVID-19. Nucleic acid was either cDNA or gDNA, and it came from T cells, B-cell-depleted T cells, or PBMCs.

Per the authors' pipeline: Reference gene primer amplification gave nucleated cell count estimates. Clones were read by immunoSEQ multiplex PCR, and TCRdb kept only the in-frame ones, dropping some. V and J calls plus clone size are reproduced from that table; the DNA served to infer D and trimming. The repertoire consists of 250,000 or so clones, with 88% occurring once and the leading ten covering 0.7% to 0.85%. V was cut by 4 bases and J by 2 bases, with 16 bases left in between. Germline-derived CDR1 and CDR2 are MGHRA and YSYEKL. The CDR3 has 16 amino acids. The material sequenced was peripheral blood. The chain employs TRBV4-1 and TRBJ2-3, with D tentatively TRBD2 (5 bases). The receptor comes from a woman aged 25-40 years with acute or convalescent COVID-19. CDR3 sequence: CASSPPPGTTTDTQYF. For the CDR3, the DNA is TGCGCCAGCAGCCCCCCTCCGGGAACGACCACAGATACGCAGTATTTT.